The 31 T cell receptor beta chains given below trace back to one sample, sequenced in a study of response to subunit inactivated influenza vaccine. TCRdb reanalysed the RT-PCR reads using MiXCR and keeps one entry per CDR3 protein. Of roughly 780,000 distinct CDR3 sequences listed, around a sixth were seen once; the top ten hold around 9.9%. The material sequenced was PBMCs from blood, taken about 5 days after vaccination. The receptors originated from a middle-aged man who received an inactivated influenza vaccine.

This clonotype has a count of ten or more. The chain combines TRBV4-3 with TRBJ2-5; D may be TRBD2 (7 bases). The CDR3 runs to 16 residues. Germline V lookup: CDR1 LGHNA, CDR2 YSLEER. V was clipped by 0 bases and J by 3 bases, with 14 bases between them. CDR3: CASSQDWAGAEETQYF. CDR3 DNA sequence: TGCGCCAGCAGCCAAGATTGGGCGGGGGCGGAAGAGACCCAGTACTTC.

There are a few counts of this clonotype. The J gene is TRBJ2-3, the V gene TRBV6-2 or TRBV6-3; 11 positions match TRBD2. CDR1 and CDR2 from the germline V gene are MNHEY and SVGEGT. The CDR3 length is 16 residues. V shed 2 bases, J shed 3 bases, and the junction held 4 bases outside the gene matches. This CDR3 reads CASSYPSGGLTDTQYF. The CDR3 DNA reads as TGTGCCAGCAGTTACCCTAGCGGGGGGTTGACAGATACGCAGTATTTT.

This clonotype has more than one count but fewer than ten. The chain has TRBV5-5 and TRBJ2-7, with 8 bases fitting TRBD1. Germline CDR1 SGHKS, CDR2 YYEKEE (reference sequence). V lost 2 bases and J lost 2; bases outside the gene matches: 12. CDR3 length: 17 amino acids. The chain's CDR3 is CASSFQRTGTVTYEQYF. The CDR3 region has the DNA TGTGCCAGCAGCTTCCAGCGGACAGGGACCGTCACCTACGAGCAGTACTTC. The whole variable domain, remainder taken from reference TRBV5-5 and TRBJ2-7, is DAGVTQSPTHLIKTRGQQVTLRCSPISGHKSVSWYQQVLGQGPQFIFQYYEKEERGRGNFPDRFSARQFPNYSSELNVNALLLGDSALYLCASSFQRTGTVTYEQYFGPGTRLTVT.

This clonotype has a count of ten or more. The chain links TRBV7-9 to TRBJ2-3; TRBD2 is a possible D gene (5 bases). The CDR3 spans 15 residues. Germline loops: CDR1 SEHNR, CDR2 FQNEAQ (reference sequence). The germline V and J ends were trimmed by 2 bases and 0 bases, with 9 bases remaining between them. The CDR3 region has the DNA TGTGCCAGCAGCTTATCACGCGGGAGCACAGATACGCAGTATTTT. It specifies CASSLSRGSTDTQYF.

Ten or more counts support this clonotype. The CDR3 protein is CATQQGRDNYGYTF. The CDR3 coding sequence is TGTGCCACGCAGCAGGGGCGGGATAACTATGGCTACACCTTC. The chain carries TRBV15 and TRBJ1-2; a weak D match, TRBD1 (6 bases). Germline assignment: CDR1 LNHNV and CDR2 YYDKDF (reference sequence). V was trimmed by 9 bases and J by 1 base, leaving 15 bases between them. The CDR3 is made up of 14 amino acids.

This clonotype was seen a few times. The chain recombines TRBV5-1 with TRBJ2-2; 11 positions match TRBD2. Trimming cost V 2 bases and J 4 bases; bases outside gene matches: 4. The CDR3 consists of 16 residues. Germline loops: CDR1 SGHRS, CDR2 YFSETQ. The CDR3 spells CASSLLAGAGTGELFF. CDR3 coding DNA: TGCGCCAGCAGCTTACTAGCGGGAGCTGGCACCGGGGAGCTGTTTTTT.

J is TRBJ2-1 and V is TRBV4-3; 10 bases are shared with TRBD1. CDR3 size: 16 residues. CDR1 is LGHNA and CDR2 is YSLEER in the germline V gene. Trimming at V came to 0 bases and at J to 7 bases, leaving 6 bases not matched to a gene. This CDR3 is CASSQDQWTGGNEQFF. Here the CDR3 DNA reads TGCGCCAGCAGCCAAGATCAGTGGACAGGGGGAAATGAGCAGTTCTTC.

This clonotype appeared a few times. The gene calls are TRBV6-5 and TRBJ2-7, with 11 positions matching TRBD1. The CDR3 is made up of 18 amino acids. V shed 2 bases and J 0 bases; nucleotides not matched to a gene: 9. Germline assignment: CDR1 MNHEY and CDR2 SVGAGI. Written as DNA, the CDR3 is TGTGCCAGCAGTTACCGATCACCCGGGACAGGGGGCTCCTACGAGCAGTACTTC. Protein: CASSYRSPGTGGSYEQYF.

The chain joins TRBV2 to TRBJ2-3, with 8 positions matching TRBD2. The CDR3 sequence is 14 residues long. Germline V CDR1 and CDR2: SNHLY, FYNNEI. Trimming cost V 7 bases and J 4 bases; bases outside gene matches: 7. The CDR3 DNA is TGTGCCAGCATAGCGGGGTCGGGCTCAGATACGCAGTATTTT. Translated: CASIAGSGSDTQYF.

The V call is TRBV7-9, the J call TRBJ2-3; no clear D gene. CDR1 is SEHNR and CDR2 is FQNEAQ in the germline V gene (reference sequence). The V end was cut by 1 base, the J end by 1 base, with 12 bases between. The CDR3 length is 16 residues. The CDR3 is CASSLVRSVGTDTQYF. CDR3 nucleotide sequence: TGTGCCAGCAGCTTAGTCCGGAGTGTAGGCACAGATACGCAGTATTTT.

This clonotype was counted only a few times. CDR3 coding DNA: TGTGCCATCAGAGACCGGACAGGGGGCAACACTGAAGCTTTCTTT. It translates to CAIRDRTGGNTEAFF. The rearrangement uses TRBV10-3 and TRBJ1-1, with TRBD1 matching over 11 bases. The V gene's germline CDR1 is ENHRY and CDR2 SYGVKD. The CDR3 extends over 15 amino acids. After removal of 6 bases from V and 2 bases from J, the junction contained 5 bases not matched to a gene.

This clonotype was detected a few times. Here the CDR3 DNA reads TGCGCCAGCAGCGAAAAGGACAGGGCCTACGAGCAGTACTTC. It encodes CASSEKDRAYEQYF. The V and J genes are TRBV4-3 and TRBJ2-7, with 8 bases that match TRBD1. The CDR3 consists of 14 residues. With 5 bases clipped from V and 2 bases from J, the junction kept 5 bases outside the gene matches. Looked up from germline, CDR1 is LGHNA and CDR2 is YSLEER.

The CDR3 region is CASSHHGTTEAFF. Here the CDR3 DNA reads TGTGCCAGCAGCCATCATGGGACAACAGAAGCTTTCTTT. The rearrangement uses TRBV11-2 and TRBJ1-1; a weak D match, TRBD1 (6 bases). V dropped 5 bases and J dropped 8 bases, with 15 bases sitting between them. The germline V gene has CDR1 SGHAT and CDR2 FQNNGV. This CDR3 comprises 13 residues.

This clonotype was seen a handful of times. The chain carries TRBV5-1 and TRBJ2-5; D is unresolved. V gave up 4 bases and J gave up 6 bases, with 13 bases separating them. Germline values: CDR1 SGHRS, CDR2 YFSETQ. The CDR3 is 13 residues long. The CDR3 loop is CASSIGPGQTQYF. CDR3 coding DNA: TGCGCCAGCAGCATAGGACCAGGCCAGACCCAGTACTTC.

The chain has TRBV7-6 and TRBJ2-1; 9 nucleotides line up with TRBD1. V lost 5 bases to trimming and J lost 1 base; unmatched junction nucleotides: 6. CDR1 and CDR2 from the germline V gene are SGHVS and FNYEAQ. CDR3 size: 16 residues. CDR3 sequence: CASSHTGTGSYNEQFF. The CDR3 nucleotides are TGTGCCAGCAGCCACACCGGGACAGGGTCCTACAATGAGCAGTTCTTC.

The chain combines TRBV9 with TRBJ2-7; 7 nucleotides match TRBD2. Germline assignment: CDR1 SGDLS and CDR2 YYNGEE. The ends lost 2 bases at V and 3 bases at J; junction bases unmatched: 2. The CDR3 extends over 13 amino acids. The CDR3 protein is CASSVWEGYEQYF. CDR3 nucleotide sequence: TGTGCCAGCAGCGTGTGGGAGGGCTACGAGCAGTACTTC.

In its sample, this clonotype was seen a few times. The genes are TRBV4-3 and TRBJ2-7; 9 bases agree with TRBD2. Looked up from germline, CDR1 is LGHNA and CDR2 is YSLEER. This CDR3 comprises 18 residues. Losses at the gene ends were 3 bases for V and 5 bases for J; bases not matched to a gene: 17. The CDR3 nucleotides read TGCGCCAGCAGCCACGCCAGGATAGCGGGGGACCTTCCCCACGAGCAGTACTTC. It encodes CASSHARIAGDLPHEQYF.

The table lists this clonotype with a few counts. V gene TRBV18 combines with J gene TRBJ1-5; the match to TRBD1 covers 11 bases. V trimming: 5 bases; J trimming: 7 bases; junction bases outside the gene matches: 4. The CDR3 is 14 amino acids. Germline CDR1 reads KGHSH; CDR2 reads LQKENI. CDR3 coding DNA: TGTGCCAGCTCAGGACAGGGGGCAGAGCAGCCCCAGCATTTT. The encoded protein is CASSGQGAEQPQHF.

The rearrangement links TRBV3-1 to TRBJ1-1; D not certain. Trimming shortened V by 3 bases and J by 7 bases, and 12 bases separated the two germline ends. Germline V gene lookup returns CDR1 LGHDT and CDR2 YNNKEL (reference sequence). This CDR3 has 13 amino acids. CDR3 sequence reads: CASSQIGTVEAFF. CDR3 nucleotides: TGTGCCAGCAGCCAGATCGGAACGGTTGAAGCTTTCTTT.

The sample holds a few counts of this clonotype. J is TRBJ2-7 and V is TRBV6-1; TRBD2 matches 10 bases. This CDR3 spans 17 amino acids. From germline, CDR1 is MNHNS and CDR2 SASEGT. The ends lost 8 bases at V and 5 bases at J; junction bases unmatched: 18. Written as DNA, the CDR3 is TGTGCCAGCCATTTTGGGGCTAGCGGGAGAAACCCTAACGAGCAGTACTTC. Translating gives CASHFGASGRNPNEQYF.

This clonotype showed up many times. J is TRBJ2-7 and V is TRBV20-1; 9 bases align to TRBD1. The CDR3 has 16 amino acids. Germline V lookup: CDR1 DFQATT, CDR2 SNEGSKA (reference sequence). V was pared by 0 bases and J by 2 bases, with 8 bases of the junction left unmatched. CDR3 DNA sequence: TGCAGTGCTAGAGAAAGAGACAGGGGGGTCGCCTACGAGCAGTACTTC. Its translation: CSARERDRGVAYEQYF.

This clonotype has only a few counts. This chain connects TRBV4-1 to TRBJ2-1, with 12 bases identical to TRBD2. CDR1 and CDR2 (germline): MGHRA, YSYEKL. This CDR3 comprises 18 residues. J lost 0 bases, V lost 1 base, and 4 bases had no gene match. The CDR3 spells CASSQGTSGILSYNEQFF. CDR3 coding DNA: TGCGCCAGCAGCCAAGGGACTAGCGGGATCCTCTCCTACAATGAGCAGTTCTTC.

This chain uses TRBV24-1 with TRBJ2-5, with no clear D. The CDR3 runs 15 residues. V gave up 2 bases and J gave up 4 bases, with 13 bases separating them. Germline V gives CDR1 KGHDR, CDR2 SFDVKD. CDR3 DNA sequence: TGTGCCACCAGTGATTCGATGGCTCCGGGAGAGACCCAGTACTTC. Protein product: CATSDSMAPGETQYF.

The gene calls are TRBV4-3 and TRBJ2-5, with TRBD2 matching over 14 bases. Looked up from germline, CDR1 is LGHNA and CDR2 is YSLEER. V gave up 0 bases and J gave up 7 bases; unmatched junction bases: 7. The CDR3 sequence is 17 residues long. CDR3: CASSQDATSGGGVTQYF. CDR3 nucleotides: TGCGCCAGCAGCCAAGACGCGACTAGCGGGGGGGGCGTGACCCAGTACTTC.

This clonotype showed up just a few times. The J gene is TRBJ2-3, the V gene TRBV28; weak D call: TRBD1 (7 bases). V was shortened by 5 bases and J by 2 bases, with 17 bases between the two germline ends. The CDR3 runs 16 residues. Germline loops: CDR1 MDHEN, CDR2 SYDVKM. The CDR3 bases are TGTGCCAGCAGTGCGGGACAGAGGACAATCACAGATACGCAGTATTTT. Its protein product is CASSAGQRTITDTQYF. The full variable domain, in which reference TRBV28 and TRBJ2-3 provide the parts outside the CDR3, is DVKVTQSSRYLVKRTGEKVFLECVQDMDHENMFWYRQDPGLGLRLIYFSYDVKMKEKGDIPEGYSVSREKKERFSLILESASTNQTSMYLCASSAGQRTITDTQYFGPGTRLTVL.

This clonotype was counted between two and nine times. The rearrangement uses TRBV7-2 and TRBJ2-3; 10 nucleotides agree with TRBD2. This CDR3 has 16 amino acids. V lost 1 base to trimming and J lost 4 bases; unmatched junction nucleotides: 5. CDR1 and CDR2 (germline): SGHTA, FQGNSA. The CDR3 spells CASSLVALAGADTQYF. The CDR3 DNA is TGTGCCAGCAGCTTAGTCGCGCTAGCGGGAGCAGATACGCAGTATTTT.

This clonotype has a count of ten or more. The V and J genes are TRBV27 and TRBJ2-1; 13 bases fit TRBD2. Per the germline V gene, CDR1 is MNHEY and CDR2 is SMNVEV (reference sequence). The CDR3 contains 16 residues. Trimming at V came to 6 bases and at J to 2 bases, leaving 4 bases not matched to a gene. Written as DNA, the CDR3 is TGTGCCAGCAGCACTGGGACTAGCGGGGCCTACAATGAGCAGTTCTTC. This encodes CASSTGTSGAYNEQFF.

The chain combines TRBV12-3 or TRBV12-4 with TRBJ1-2; 7 nucleotides line up with TRBD1. This CDR3 region has 12 residues. With 3 bases clipped from V and 8 bases from J, the junction kept 3 bases outside the gene matches. The CDR3: CASSFSDRGYTF. The CDR3 nucleotides read TGTGCCAGCAGTTTTTCGGACAGGGGCTACACCTTC.

The chain links TRBV10-3 to TRBJ2-7; D might be TRBD1 (6 bases). Germline CDR1 and CDR2: ENHRY and SYGVKD. Trimming stripped 6 bases from V and 4 bases from J, with 13 bases between. CDR3 length: 13 residues. DNA for the CDR3: TGTGCCATCAGAGCCGGACAGAATTACGAGCAGTACTTC. It specifies CAIRAGQNYEQYF.

This chain links TRBV29-1 with TRBJ2-1; 9 bases line up with TRBD1. The V gene end was trimmed by 2 bases and the J gene end by 6 bases; junction bases not matched to a gene: 8. The CDR3 loop spans 15 amino acids. Germline lookup yields CDR1 SQVTM and CDR2 ANQGSEA. CDR3 coding DNA: TGCAGCGTTGAACACCAGACAGGGGGTGGCAATGAGCAGTTCTTC. Translated, it gives CSVEHQTGGGNEQFF.

The chain couples TRBV28 to TRBJ2-5, with 7 nucleotides matching TRBD1. The CDR3 covers 14 residues. Looked up from germline, CDR1 is MDHEN and CDR2 is SYDVKM. Trimming removed 5 bases from V and 7 bases from J; junction bases left unmatched: 10. As DNA, the CDR3 is TGTGCCAGCAGTACACAACAGGGGATTGGGACCCAGTACTTC. It translates to CASSTQQGIGTQYF.